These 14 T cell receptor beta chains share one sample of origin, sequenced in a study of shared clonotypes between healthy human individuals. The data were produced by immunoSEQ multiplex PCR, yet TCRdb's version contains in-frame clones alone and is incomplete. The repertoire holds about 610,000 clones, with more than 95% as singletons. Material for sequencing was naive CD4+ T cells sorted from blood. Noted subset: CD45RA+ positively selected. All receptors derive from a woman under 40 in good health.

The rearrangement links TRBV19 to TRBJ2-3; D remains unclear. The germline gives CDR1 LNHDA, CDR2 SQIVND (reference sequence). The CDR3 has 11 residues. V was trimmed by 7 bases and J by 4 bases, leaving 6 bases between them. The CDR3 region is CASKDADTQYF. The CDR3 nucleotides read TGTGCCAGTAAAGACGCAGATACGCAGTATTTT.

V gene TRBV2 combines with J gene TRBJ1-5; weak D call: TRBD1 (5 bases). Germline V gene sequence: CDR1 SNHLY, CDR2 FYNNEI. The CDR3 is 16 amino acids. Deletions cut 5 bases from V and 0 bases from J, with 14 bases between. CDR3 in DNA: TGTGCCAGCAGTTCACAGACAGTATATAGCAATCAGCCCCAGCATTTT. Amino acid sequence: CASSSQTVYSNQPQHF. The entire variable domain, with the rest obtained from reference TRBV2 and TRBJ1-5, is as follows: EPEVTQTPSHQVTQMGQEVILRCVPISNHLYFYWYRQILGQKVEFLVSFYNNEISEKSEIFDDQFSVERPDGSNFTLKIRSTKLEDSAMYFCASSSQTVYSNQPQHFGDGTRLSIL.

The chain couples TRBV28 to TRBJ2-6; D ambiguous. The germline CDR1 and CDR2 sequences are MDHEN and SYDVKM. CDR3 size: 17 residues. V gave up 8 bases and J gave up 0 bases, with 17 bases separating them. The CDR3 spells CASVGQSPHSGANVLTF. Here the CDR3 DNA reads TGTGCCAGCGTGGGCCAGAGCCCCCACTCTGGGGCCAACGTCCTGACTTTC. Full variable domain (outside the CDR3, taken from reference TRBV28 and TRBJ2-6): DVKVTQSSRYLVKRTGEKVFLECVQDMDHENMFWYRQDPGLGLRLIYFSYDVKMKEKGDIPEGYSVSREKKERFSLILESASTNQTSMYLCASVGQSPHSGANVLTFGAGSRLTVL.

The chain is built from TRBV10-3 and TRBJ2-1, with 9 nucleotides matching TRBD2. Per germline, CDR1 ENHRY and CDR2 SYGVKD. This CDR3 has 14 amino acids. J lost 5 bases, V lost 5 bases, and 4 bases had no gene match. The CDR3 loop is CAISIAGDDNEQFF. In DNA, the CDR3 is TGTGCCATCAGTATAGCGGGAGATGACAATGAGCAGTTCTTC.

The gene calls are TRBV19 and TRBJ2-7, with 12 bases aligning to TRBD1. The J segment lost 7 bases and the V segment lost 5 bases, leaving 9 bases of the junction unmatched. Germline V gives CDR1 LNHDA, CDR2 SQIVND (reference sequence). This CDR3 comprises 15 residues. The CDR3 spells CASSSPGQGAVEQYF. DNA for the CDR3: TGTGCCAGTAGTTCCCCGGGACAGGGGGCCGTGGAGCAGTACTTC.

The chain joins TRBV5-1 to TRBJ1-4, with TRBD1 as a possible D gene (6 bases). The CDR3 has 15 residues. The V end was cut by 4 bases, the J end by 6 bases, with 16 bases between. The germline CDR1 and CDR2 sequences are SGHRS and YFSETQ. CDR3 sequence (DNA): TGCGCCAGCAGCCCGTACATGGCAGGGGATGAAAAACTGTTTTTT. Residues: CASSPYMAGDEKLFF.

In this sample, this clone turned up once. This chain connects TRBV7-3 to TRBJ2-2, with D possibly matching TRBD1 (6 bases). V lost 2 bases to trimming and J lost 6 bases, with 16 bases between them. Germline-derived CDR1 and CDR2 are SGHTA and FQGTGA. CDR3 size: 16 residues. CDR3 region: CASSLQPLDSAGELFF. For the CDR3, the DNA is TGTGCCAGCAGCTTACAACCCCTGGACAGTGCCGGGGAGCTGTTTTTT.

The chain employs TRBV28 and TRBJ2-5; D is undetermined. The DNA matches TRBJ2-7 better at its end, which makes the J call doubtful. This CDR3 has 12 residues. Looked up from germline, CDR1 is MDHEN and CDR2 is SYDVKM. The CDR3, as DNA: TGTGCCAGCAGTTCGGACGGCTACGAGCAGTACTTC. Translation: CASSSDGYEQYF.

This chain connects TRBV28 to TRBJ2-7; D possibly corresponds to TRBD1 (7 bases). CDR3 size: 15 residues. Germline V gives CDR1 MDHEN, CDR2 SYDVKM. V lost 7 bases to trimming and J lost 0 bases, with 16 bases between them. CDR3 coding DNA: TGTGCCAGCACCAGGGGGGACCCCAGCTCCTACGAGCAGTACTTC. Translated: CASTRGDPSSYEQYF.

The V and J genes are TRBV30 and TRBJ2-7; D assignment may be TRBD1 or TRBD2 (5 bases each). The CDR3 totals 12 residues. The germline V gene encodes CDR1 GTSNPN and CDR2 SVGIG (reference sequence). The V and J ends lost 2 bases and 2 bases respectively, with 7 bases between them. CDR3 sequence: CAWSLGPYEQYF. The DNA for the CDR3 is TGTGCCTGGAGTTTGGGACCCTACGAGCAGTACTTC.

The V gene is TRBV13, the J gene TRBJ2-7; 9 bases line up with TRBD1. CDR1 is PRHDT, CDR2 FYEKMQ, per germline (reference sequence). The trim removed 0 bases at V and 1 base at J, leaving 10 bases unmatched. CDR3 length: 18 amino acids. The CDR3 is CASSLGLSGTGHSYEQYF. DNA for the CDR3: TGTGCCAGCAGCTTAGGCCTAAGTGGGACAGGGCATTCCTACGAGCAGTACTTC.

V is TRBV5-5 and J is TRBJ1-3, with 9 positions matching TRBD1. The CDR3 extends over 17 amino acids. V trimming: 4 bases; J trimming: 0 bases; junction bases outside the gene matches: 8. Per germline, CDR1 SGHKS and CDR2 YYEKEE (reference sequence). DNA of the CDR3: TGTGCCAGCAGCGTGACCGGGACAGGGCTCTCTGGAAACACCATATATTTT. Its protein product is CASSVTGTGLSGNTIYF.

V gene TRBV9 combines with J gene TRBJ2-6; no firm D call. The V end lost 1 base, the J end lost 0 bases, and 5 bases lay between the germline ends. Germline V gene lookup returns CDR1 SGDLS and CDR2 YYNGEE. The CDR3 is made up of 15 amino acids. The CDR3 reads CASSVRNSGANVLTF. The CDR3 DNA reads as TGTGCCAGCAGCGTAAGAAACTCTGGGGCCAACGTCCTGACTTTC.

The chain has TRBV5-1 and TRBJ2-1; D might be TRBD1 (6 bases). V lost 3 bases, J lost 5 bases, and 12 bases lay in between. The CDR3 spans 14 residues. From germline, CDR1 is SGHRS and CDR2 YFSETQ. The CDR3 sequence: CASSSRGQDNEQFF. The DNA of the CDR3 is TGCGCCAGCAGCTCCAGGGGCCAGGACAATGAGCAGTTCTTC.